Listed here are 30 T cell receptor beta chains from one sample, sequenced in a study of glioma-infiltrating T cells. Amplification of TCR alpha and beta CDR3 regions from RNA used iRepertoire nested multiplex PCR. TCRdb analysed the multiplex PCR reads with MiXCR anew, one entry per CDR3 protein. The profile shows around 190,000 distinct CDR3 sequences, under 55% of them singletons. Specimen: glioma tissue, nonneoplastic brain tissue, or PBMCs (not recorded which). The receptors here all came from a human donor with low-grade glioma or glioblastoma, undergoing nonglioma brain surgery, or in good health (not recorded which).

The chain couples TRBV20-1 to TRBJ1-1; TRBD1 matches 7 bases. V dropped 5 bases and J dropped 5; count of bases not matched to a gene: 17. The CDR3 totals 16 residues. Per germline, CDR1 DFQATT and CDR2 SNEGSKA (reference sequence). CDR3 nucleotide sequence: TGCAGTGCTCAATCCCCCCCCGACAGGGTTGAGACTGAAGCTTTCTTT. Protein sequence: CSAQSPPDRVETEAFF.

This clonotype appeared a few times. The chain links TRBV11-2 to TRBJ2-5; D uncertain. There are 13 residues in the CDR3. The ends were cut back, 0 bases at V and 14 bases at J, with 16 bases in the middle. Germline V gene lookup returns CDR1 SGHAT and CDR2 FQNNGV. This CDR3 is CASSLDGETGAYF. CDR3 nucleotide sequence: TGTGCCAGCAGCTTAGATGGGGAAACGGGTGCCTACTTC.

This clonotype was counted ten times or more. The chain uses TRBV20-1 and TRBJ2-1; possibly TRBD2 for D (6 bases). The ends were cut back, 6 bases at V and 9 bases at J, with 15 bases in the middle. CDR1 is DFQATT, CDR2 SNEGSKA, per germline (reference sequence). The CDR3 contains 12 residues. In DNA, the CDR3 is TGCAGTGCCCAGGATCTAGCGATTGAGCAGTTCTTC. It yields the protein CSAQDLAIEQFF.

This clonotype came up many times. The rearrangement uses TRBV15 and TRBJ2-7; the match to TRBD2 covers 10 bases. The germline CDR1 and CDR2 sequences are LNHNV and YYDKDF (reference sequence). The CDR3 totals 15 residues. Trimming removed 0 bases from V and 7 bases from J; junction bases left unmatched: 6. The CDR3 coding sequence is TGTGCCACCAGCAGAGACCTAGCGGGAGCGTTGGAGCAGTACTTC. Translated: CATSRDLAGALEQYF.

For this clonotype: This may be a read error, as it is one base from a much larger clone. J is TRBJ2-1 and V is TRBV6-9, with a weak D call TRBD1 (5 bases). In germline, CDR1 is MNHGY, CDR2 SVAAGI. The CDR3 spans 15 residues. The CDR3 DNA reads as TGTGCCAGCAGTTCTCCAGGGTCGTCCTACAATGAGCGGTTCTTC. It codes for CASSSPGSSYNERFF.

This clonotype was found a few times. This sequence joins TRBV10-3 and TRBJ2-1; a weak D match, TRBD2 (6 bases). The V end lost 3 bases, the J end lost 4 bases, and 19 bases lay between the germline ends. The CDR3 consists of 17 residues. CDR1 is ENHRY, CDR2 SYGVKD, per germline. The DNA for the CDR3 is TGTGCCATCAGTGACCACTCTTTGGGGGAGGTATACAATGAGCAGTTCTTC. Its translation: CAISDHSLGEVYNEQFF.

As to this clonotype: A much larger clonotype is one base distant, so this may be a read error. V and J are TRBV19 and TRBJ1-5; D not certain. This CDR3 comprises 14 residues. CDR1 is LNHDA and CDR2 is SQIVND in the germline V gene (reference sequence). CDR3 nucleotide sequence: TGTGCCAGTAGTCCCACGGGTAGCAATCAGCCCAAGCATTTT. Translated: CASSPTGSNQPKHF.

The chain joins TRBV5-1 to TRBJ2-7, with 11 bases matching TRBD2. V lost 8 bases, J lost 13 bases, and 17 bases stayed unmatched. The CDR3 contains 14 residues. The germline CDR1 and CDR2 sequences are SGHRS and YFSETQ. The CDR3 DNA sequence: TGCGCCAGAAGCGGGGGACTAGCGGACCTACGGCTTTACTTC. Protein: CARSGGLADLRLYF.

Only a few counts were recorded for this clonotype. The chain joins TRBV5-1 to TRBJ2-3; 9 bases align to TRBD1. V lost 3 bases to trimming and J lost 6 bases; unmatched junction nucleotides: 8. The CDR3 spans 15 residues. Germline assignment: CDR1 SGHRS and CDR2 YFSETQ. DNA for the CDR3: TGCGCCAGCAGCTCCCGGGACAGGGAAGAGGATACGCAGTATTTT. This gives the protein CASSSRDREEDTQYF.

This clonotype was detected many times. A junction end diverges from the germline sequence, so it may reflect a read error. J is TRBJ2-5 and V is TRBV3-1, with no clear D. CDR3 length: 11 residues. The germline CDR1 and CDR2 sequences are LGHDT and YNNKEL (reference sequence). CDR3 residues: CASSKEETQYF. In DNA, the CDR3 is TGTGCCAGCAGCAAAGAAGAGACCCAGTACTTC.

The chain is built from TRBV12-3 or TRBV12-4 and TRBJ2-5, with D perhaps matching TRBD1 (5 bases). The CDR3 runs 11 residues. V was clipped by 9 bases and J by 4 bases, with 9 bases between them. The CDR3 reads CASAGPETQYF. The CDR3 region has the DNA TGTGCCAGTGCAGGGCCAGAGACCCAGTACTTC.

Concerning this clonotype itself: The junction does not match germline at one end; this may be a read error. V is TRBV12-3 or TRBV12-4 and J is TRBJ2-7; no definite D call. There are 12 residues in the CDR3. CDR3 region: CSSSFFRDEQYF. CDR3 coding DNA: TGTTCCAGCAGTTTTTTCAGAGACGAGCAGTACTTC.

This clonotype was counted at least ten times. This sequence joins TRBV6-1 and TRBJ2-1; 10 positions match TRBD1. V was pared by 6 bases and J by 4 bases, with 6 bases of the junction left unmatched. The CDR3 covers 15 residues. Germline V gives CDR1 MNHNS, CDR2 SASEGT. CDR3 nucleotide sequence: TGTGCCAGCAGCCCGGGACAGGGGACATACAATGAGCAGTTCTTC. As protein: CASSPGQGTYNEQFF.

In regard to this clonotype: Just one base apart from a much larger clone, this may be a read error. CDR3 nucleotides: TGTGCCACCAGTGACCCACTAGCGGAGTCGAGCTCCTACAATGATCAGTTCTTC. As protein: CATSDPLAESSSYNDQFF. The chain uses TRBV24-1 and TRBJ2-1, with 8 bases aligning to TRBD2. CDR1 is KGHDR and CDR2 is SFDVKD in the germline V gene. The CDR3 runs 18 residues.

This clonotype occurred many times. The V call is TRBV19, the J call TRBJ1-5, with D uncertain. The germline CDR1 and CDR2 sequences are LNHDA and SQIVND (reference sequence). The CDR3 sequence is 12 residues long. The V end was cut by 3 bases, the J end by 8 bases, with 8 bases between. The chain's CDR3 is CASSMGAKPQHF. DNA of the CDR3: TGTGCCAGTAGTATGGGTGCGAAGCCCCAGCATTTT. Full variable domain (remainder filled in from reference TRBV19 and TRBJ1-5): DGGITQSPKYLFRKEGQNVTLSCEQNLNHDAMYWYRQDPGQGLRLIYYSQIVNDFQKGDIAEGYSVSREKKESFPLTVTSAQKNPTAFYLCASSMGAKPQHFGDGTRLSIL.

This clonotype came up many times. This chain links TRBV20-1 with TRBJ2-3, with unresolved D. This CDR3 has 15 amino acids. The germline CDR1 and CDR2 sequences are DFQATT and SNEGSKA (reference sequence). Trimming took 1 base from V and 1 from J, leaving 12 bases between them. Here the CDR3 reads CSARGSLVGTDTQYF. CDR3 bases: TGCAGTGCTAGAGGCAGCCTAGTGGGCACAGATACGCAGTATTTT.

Worth noting for this clonotype: A much more abundant neighbour one base away suggests this may be a read error. V is TRBV20-1 and J is TRBJ1-2, with D perhaps matching TRBD1 (6 bases). There are 13 residues in the CDR3. Germline CDR1 DFQATT, CDR2 SNEGSKA (reference sequence). The V end lost 4 bases, the J end lost 6 bases, and 15 bases lay between the germline ends. CDR3 bases: TGCAGTGCTACAACAGGGAGAAACCATGGCTACACCTTC. This translates into CSATTGRNHGYTF.

This clonotype was found a few times. V is TRBV19 and J is TRBJ2-1; 8 bases match TRBD2. V lost 5 bases and J lost 8; bases outside the gene matches: 5. CDR1 and CDR2 from the germline V gene are LNHDA and SQIVND (reference sequence). The CDR3 runs 13 residues. DNA for the CDR3: TGTGCCAGTAGTCCAACTAGCGGCGATGAGCAGTTCTTC. Translated: CASSPTSGDEQFF.

J is TRBJ1-4 and V is TRBV19, with a possible D match to TRBD1 (5 bases). Per the germline V gene, CDR1 is LNHDA and CDR2 is SQIVND (reference sequence). This CDR3 is built from 13 residues. The germline V and J ends were trimmed by 3 bases and 7 bases, with 9 bases remaining between them. In DNA form, the CDR3 reads TGTGCCAGTAGTATTGGGGCAATTGAAAAACTGTTTTTT. This encodes CASSIGAIEKLFF. Full variable domain (remainder filled in from reference TRBV19 and TRBJ1-4): DGGITQSPKYLFRKEGQNVTLSCEQNLNHDAMYWYRQDPGQGLRLIYYSQIVNDFQKGDIAEGYSVSREKKESFPLTVTSAQKNPTAFYLCASSIGAIEKLFFGSGTQLSVL.

Concerning this clonotype itself: Being one base from a much bigger clone, this may be a read error. The V and J genes are TRBV20-1 and TRBJ2-3; the D gene is possibly TRBD1 (5 bases). The length of the CDR3 is 12 residues. In germline, CDR1 is DFQATT, CDR2 SNEGSKA (reference sequence). V lost 6 bases to trimming and J lost 2 bases, with 9 bases between them. The DNA for the CDR3 is TGCAGTGCCTTGGACAACACAGATACGCAGTATTTT. This encodes CSALDNTDTQYF.

This clonotype was counted ten times or more. The V call is TRBV29-1, the J call TRBJ1-1; no clear D. V lost 4 bases and J lost 4, with 10 bases in between. CDR1 is SQVTM, CDR2 ANQGSEA, per germline. CDR3 size: 12 residues. The CDR3 here is CSVGEGVTEAFF. In DNA form, the CDR3 reads TGCAGCGTTGGAGAGGGTGTCACTGAAGCTTTCTTT. The full variable domain, completed using reference TRBV29-1 and TRBJ1-1, is SAVISQKPSRDICQRGTSLTIQCQVDSQVTMMFWYRQQPGQSLTLIATANQGSEATYESGFVIDKFPISRPNLTFSTLTVSNMSPEDSSIYLCSVGEGVTEAFFGQGTRLTVV.

This clonotype was observed a handful of times. The gene calls are TRBV10-3 and TRBJ1-4, with D hard to call. Trimming cost V 3 bases and J 5 bases, with 7 bases left between them. The germline V gene encodes CDR1 ENHRY and CDR2 SYGVKD. The CDR3 consists of 13 residues. The CDR3 coding sequence is TGTGCCATCAGTGACGGTGGGAATGAAAAACTGTTTTTT. This gives the protein CAISDGGNEKLFF.

This clonotype was detected ten times or more. The gene calls are TRBV28 and TRBJ1-2, with a weak D call TRBD1 (6 bases). The V gene's germline CDR1 is MDHEN and CDR2 SYDVKM. V lost 1 base and J lost 8, with 17 bases in between. The length of the CDR3 is 15 residues. The CDR3 is CASSLSMTGTSGYTF. The CDR3 DNA follows: TGTGCCAGCAGTTTATCTATGACAGGAACCAGCGGCTACACCTTC.

With respect to this clonotype: The CDR3 carries no conserved terminal phenylalanine or tryptophan, so it likely arises from a read error. The V call is TRBV20-1, the J call TRBJ2-1, with D tentatively TRBD1 or TRBD2 (5 bases each). Germline loops: CDR1 DFQATT, CDR2 SNEGSKA (reference sequence). The CDR3 consists of 12 residues. Trimming took 7 bases from V and 7 from J, leaving 14 bases between them. CDR3 residues: CSVVDGANEQFL. CDR3 in DNA: TGCAGTGTTGTGGACGGGGCGAATGAGCAGTTCTTG.

This clonotype was picked up many times. The rearrangement joins TRBV19 to TRBJ1-1; no definite D call. The germline CDR1 and CDR2 sequences are LNHDA and SQIVND (reference sequence). The CDR3 contains 16 residues. Trimming stripped 4 bases from V and 0 bases from J, with 15 bases between. DNA of the CDR3: TGTGCCAGTAGTACCCTCTTCTACCGCATGAACACTGAAGCTTTCTTT. It is translated as CASSTLFYRMNTEAFF.

Concerning this clonotype itself: This could be a read error, since a much larger clone is one nucleotide away. The chain is built from TRBV28 and TRBJ2-3; no firm D call. Trimming took off 9 bases at V and 4 bases at J, with 23 bases between the two ends. This CDR3 spans 16 amino acids. Germline loops: CDR1 MDHEN, CDR2 SYDVKM. In DNA form, the CDR3 reads TGTGCCAGTCACCTGGCCACCTCTTTGGTCTCAGATACGCAGTATTTT. It translates to CASHLATSLVSDTQYF.

In the case of this clonotype: This may arise from a read error, as a much more abundant clone is one base away. This rearrangement joins TRBV10-3 to TRBJ1-1, with a possible D match to TRBD1 (5 bases). Trimming took off 6 bases at V and 0 bases at J, with 8 bases between the two ends. Germline assignment: CDR1 ENHRY and CDR2 SYGVKD. The CDR3 sequence is 13 residues long. The CDR3 DNA sequence: TGTGCCATCAGACGACAGTTGAACACTGAAGCTTTCTTT. Its translation: CAIRRQLNTEAFF.

About this clonotype: This may come from a read error, since a much larger clone is one base off. The chain employs TRBV2 and TRBJ1-6; D uncertain. Germline assignment: CDR1 SNHLY and CDR2 FYNNEI. The CDR3 extends over 14 amino acids. Trimming removed 4 bases at V and 7 bases at J, with 11 bases between. CDR3 sequence: CASSVATENSPLHF. As DNA, the CDR3 is TGTGCCAGCAGTGTTGCTACAGAGAATTCACCCCTCCACTTT.

This chain uses TRBV20-1 with TRBJ2-7; D is perhaps TRBD2 (6 bases). The germline V and J ends were trimmed by 0 bases and 3 bases, with 15 bases remaining between them. The CDR3 contains 15 residues. Germline assignment: CDR1 DFQATT and CDR2 SNEGSKA (reference sequence). CDR3 bases: TGCAGTGCTAGAGATCACCGACTAGATCTCTACGAGCAGTACTTC. It yields the protein CSARDHRLDLYEQYF.

As to this clonotype: An end of the junction does not agree with germline; a read error may underlie this. This chain links TRBV20-1 with TRBJ2-7; 7 bases agree with TRBD2. The CDR3 length is 15 residues. Germline CDR1 DFQATT, CDR2 SNEGSKA (reference sequence). The DNA of the CDR3 is TGCATTGCTAGTTCACTAGCGTCCTTGACCTACGATCAGTACTTC. Amino acids: CIASSLASLTYDQYF.